These T cell receptor beta chains were read from a single sample in a study of cytomegalovirus exposure and HLA in healthy donors. Profiling relied on immunoSEQ multiplex PCR, and the TCRdb table lists in-frame clones only, not all of them. Of about 73,000 clones in the sample, roughly 80% were seen once. The material sequenced was PBMCs. These receptors all come from a male donor in good health and CMV-seronegative. The CDR3 runs from the conserved cysteine through the conserved F or W. The D gene is left open where the match is weak. Only part of the rows carry a size: once, few, many, or a class if the clone is expanded.

j_call clone_size d_call v_call cdr3_nt cdr3_aa
TRBJ2-3 few TRBD1 TRBV2 TGTGCCAGCAGCCGAGGGACAGTAAGAACAGATACGCAGTATTTT CASSRGTVRTDTQYF
TRBJ2-7 - - TRBV30 TGTGCCTGGAGTGGAGGCAGGGGTATTCCTACGATGCAGTACTTC CAWSGGRGIPTMQYF
TRBJ2-2 once - TRBV9 TGTGCCAGCAGCGTAGGGCGAGGGCCCTTCAACACCGGGGAGCTGTTTTTT CASSVGRGPFNTGELFF
TRBJ1-5 few TRBD1 TRBV5-1 TGCGCCAGCAGCTTGGTGGCAATCGACAGGGGCCATCAGCCCCAGCATTTT CASSLVAIDRGHQPQHF
TRBJ2-7 - - TRBV27 TGTGCCACAGCAAGGACAGCTACCTACGAGCAGTACTTC CATARTATYEQYF
TRBJ2-7 - - TRBV7-9 TGTGCCAGCAGCTTTGACGCGGGACTTTACGAGCAGTACTTC CASSFDAGLYEQYF
TRBJ2-1 - TRBD2 TRBV2 TGTGCCAGCAGAGCGCTTACTAGCGGGGGGGACTATGAGCAGTTCTTC CASRALTSGGDYEQFF
TRBJ2-1 - - TRBV5-4 TGTGCCAGCAGCTTGGGACTAGGACGGAACAATGAGCAGTTCTTC CASSLGLGRNNEQFF
TRBJ2-1 - TRBD2 TRBV9 TGTGCCAGCAGCTCCACTAGCGGGAGGGCCTTTGAGCAGTTCTTC CASSSTSGRAFEQFF
TRBJ1-4 - TRBD1 TRBV19 TGTGCCAGTAGTAAAAGGGACAGGGGACGGGCTAATGAAAAACTGTTTTTT CASSKRDRGRANEKLFF
TRBJ1-2 - TRBD1 TRBV29-1 TGCAGCGTCACAGGGGGCGATGGCTACACCTTC CSVTGGDGYTF
TRBJ2-1 - TRBD1 TRBV9 TGTGCCAGCAGCGTTGGTGCAGGGGGAGTTGGTGAGCAGTTCTTC CASSVGAGGVGEQFF
TRBJ2-6 - - TRBV5-1 TGCGCCAGCAGCTTGGAAGCCATATCGTACTCTGGGGCCAACGTCCTGACTTTC CASSLEAISYSGANVLTF
TRBJ1-1 - - TRBV5-4 TGTGCCAGCAGCCAACCCACTCGACAGTCTGCTTCGCCTGAAGCTTTCTTT CASSQPTRQSASPEAFF
TRBJ2-7 - TRBD1 TRBV6-1 TGTGCCAGCAGTGAAAGACAGGGACCCTACGAGCAGTACTTC CASSERQGPYEQYF
TRBJ2-1 - TRBD1 TRBV23-1 TGCGCCAGCAGTCAATCGAGAGTGGGACAGGGGGCGGATGAGCAGTTCTTC CASSQSRVGQGADEQFF
TRBJ2-7 - TRBD1 TRBV4-2 TGTGCCAGCAGCCAAGCCTCCCTCGGGACAGCGCAGTACTTC CASSQASLGTAQYF
TRBJ2-3 - - TRBV5-6 TGTGCCAGCAGCTTCGGAGTGGTCCGCACAGATACGCAGTATTTT CASSFGVVRTDTQYF
TRBJ1-4 few TRBD1 TRBV7-2 TGTGCCAGCAGCTCGGGACAGGGAAACGAAAAACTGTTTTTT CASSSGQGNEKLFF
TRBJ1-1 - - TRBV11-2 TGTGCCAGCAGCCATAATCCAGGGTTTAACACTGAAGCTTTCTTT CASSHNPGFNTEAFF
TRBJ2-2 few - TRBV28 TGTGCCAGCAGGTATCAGGGTGTCGGCACCGGGGAGCTGTTTTTT CASRYQGVGTGELFF
TRBJ2-6 - - TRBV27 TGTGCCAGCAGACTAACAGGGTTCGGGGCCAACGTCCTGACTTTC CASRLTGFGANVLTF
TRBJ1-2 - - TRBV30 TGTGCCTGGAGTGTACAACGGTCCTCAGGGCTCCTCTCTCCTTCTGGCTACCCCTTC CAWSVQRSSGLLSPSGYPF
TRBJ2-7 - TRBD2 TRBV4-1 TGCGCCAGCAGCCATCCGGGACTAGGAGAGGCTAAGAAGTACTTC CASSHPGLGEAKKYF
TRBJ2-1 - TRBD1 TRBV29-1 TGCAGCGGCTCTAGGACAGGAAGTAACAATGAGCAGTTCTTC CSGSRTGSNNEQFF
TRBJ2-3 - - TRBV19 TGTGCCAGTAGAGCGGAGGGCGGCTTAAACGTCGCAGATACGCAGTATTTT CASRAEGGLNVADTQYF
TRBJ1-1 - - TRBV6-1 TGTGCCAGCAGTGAATACCCCAGGGTTGAAGCTTTCTTT CASSEYPRVEAFF
TRBJ2-7 - TRBD2 TRBV5-6 TGTGCCAGCAGCGACCGACTAGCGGGAGGGCCAGGTGTGTACGAGCAGTACTTC CASSDRLAGGPGVYEQYF
TRBJ2-3 - TRBD1 TRBV30 TGTGCCTGGAGTGTTCGGCAGGGGGCAGATACGCAGTATTTT CAWSVRQGADTQYF
TRBJ1-3 - TRBD1 TRBV10-2 TGCGCCAGCAGGGGGACAGGTCAGCTTCCTTCCCTCGGAAACACCATATATTTT CASRGTGQLPSLGNTIYF
TRBJ1-2 once - TRBV6-1 TGTGCCAGCAGTGAACGTCAGGGTAACTATGGCTACACCTTC CASSERQGNYGYTF
TRBJ2-7 few - TRBV21-1 TGTGCCAGCAGCAGGGACAGGAGTTACGAGCAGTACTTC CASSRDRSYEQYF
TRBJ2-7 once - TRBV7-2 TGTGCCAGCAGCTTATCTAGCGCAGAGCAGTACTTC CASSLSSAEQYF
TRBJ1-5 - - TRBV27 TGTGCCAGCAGTAGCCGGGGCGCAGGGGGCAATCAGCCCCAGCATTTT CASSSRGAGGNQPQHF
TRBJ2-3 - TRBD1 TRBV4-1 TGCGCCAGCAGCCAAGAGTCCGGACAGGGAACAGATACGCAGTATTTT CASSQESGQGTDTQYF
TRBJ1-4 - TRBD1 TRBV5-1 TGCGCCAGCCGGGACAGTGCAACTAATGAAAAACTGTTTTTT CASRDSATNEKLFF
TRBJ2-5 few TRBD2 TRBV5-1 TGCGCCAGCAGCTTGGCCAGCGGGGGTGGAGAGACCCAGTACTTC CASSLASGGGETQYF
TRBJ2-4 few - TRBV6-5 TGTGCCAGCAGTTCCCTACAGATAAACATTCAGTACTTC CASSSLQINIQYF
TRBJ2-3 few TRBD1 TRBV2 TGTGCCAGCAGCCCCACAGGGGATAGCACAGATACGCAGTATTTT CASSPTGDSTDTQYF
TRBJ1-3 - - TRBV2 TGTGCCAGCAGCTTACAGGGCTCTGTCTCTGGAAACACCATATATTTT CASSLQGSVSGNTIYF
TRBJ2-2 - - TRBV4-1 TGCGCCAGCAGCCAAGAACAGGCGGCGAACACCGGGGAGCTGTTTTTT CASSQEQAANTGELFF